This T cell receptor beta chain was identified in a study of T-cell memory formation after mild COVID-19. Looking at the study overall: Largely, TCR clusters stayed within a single donor. Regarding the study as a whole: In pre-infection memory, a portion of responding clones appeared, which suggested that cross-reactive memory joined.

This clonotype is a singleton in its sample. The antigen remains undetermined. A single record per CDR3 protein comes from TCRdb applying MiXCR to the 5' RACE reads. The table shows around 180,000 distinct CDR3 sequences, with less than 20% occurring only once. Germline lookup yields CDR1 DFQATT and CDR2 SNEGSKA (reference sequence). CDR3 length equals 12 residues. V lost 0 bases, J lost 2 bases, and 5 bases lay in between. Sequencing input: PBMCs or a T cell subset sorted from them (not recorded which). The source is a man aged 18 to 29 who had mild COVID-19 (a few samples of this study predate the infection). Cell type and time point are not known. The chain employs TRBV20-1 and TRBJ2-7; D is unresolved. The CDR3 here is CSAREGAYEQYV. CDR3 nucleotide sequence: TGCAGTGCTAGAGAAGGTGCCTACGAGCAGTACGTC.